What follows describes a single T cell receptor (beta chain). The antigen is not known. All sequencing subjects had displayed CD8+CD57+ cell expansion on flow cytometry. Every patient was diagnosed with severe acquired aplastic anemia. The CDR3 totals 14 residues. Trimming took 2 bases from V and 2 from J, leaving 7 bases between them. CDR1 is SQVTM and CDR2 is ANQGSEA in the germline V gene. The sample comes from a study of CD8+CD57+ T cells in acquired aplastic anemia. Study as a whole: Quantities of DNA derived from sorted CD4+ and CD8+ cells averaged roughly 3.4 ug. Notes on the study in general: The same twenty-nine CD8+ CDR3 sequences occurred in patients and in controls.

Researchers used genomic DNA as the template to profile TCR beta VDJ and CDR3. MiXCR was run by TCRdb on the reads, yielding one entry per CDR3 protein. The sample lists fewer than 80,000 distinct CDR3 sequences; about 70% were seen once. The sequenced sample was sorted CD4+, CD8+, or CD8+CD57+ T cells (not recorded which) from PBMCs. The TCR was taken from a human donor with aplastic anemia. The chain uses TRBV29-1 and TRBJ2-6; maybe TRBD2 (5 bases). The DNA of the CDR3 is TGCAGCGTTGAAAGAGGGACTGGGGCCAACGTCCTGACTTTC. Translation gives CSVERGTGANVLTF. Looking up the rest from reference TRBV29-1 and TRBJ2-6 gives the full variable domain: SAVISQKPSRDICQRGTSLTIQCQVDSQVTMMFWYRQQPGQSLTLIATANQGSEATYESGFVIDKFPISRPNLTFSTLTVSNMSPEDSSIYLCSVERGTGANVLTFGAGSRLTVL.